Shown below are 19 T cell receptor beta chains from a single sample sequenced in a study of Ad26.COV2.S vaccination and SARS-CoV-2 variants. Generated by immunoSEQ multiplex PCR, the TCRdb table keeps only in-frame clones and is missing some. The profile shows 400,000 to 450,000 clones, roughly 88% of them singletons. The treatment was: some 20 received Ad26.COV2.S at low or high dose, single or two shots; five or six received placebo; per-sample allocation not given. Collection of samples fell on day 63 after the first vaccine or placebo injection. The sequencing used peripheral blood, collected in a trial of Ad26.COV2.S vaccine versus placebo. The receptors were gathered from a person between 18 and 65 years old who received the Ad26.COV2.S COVID-19 vaccine or a placebo.

V usage is TRBV7-2 and J usage is TRBJ2-5; 9 nucleotides align to TRBD1. With V trimmed by 5 bases and J by 6 bases, 7 bases remained unmatched. This CDR3 region has 14 residues. Looked up from germline, CDR1 is SGHTA and CDR2 is FQGNSA. CDR3: CASSPGGTGKTQYF. The CDR3 DNA is TGTGCCAGCAGCCCCGGGGGGACAGGGAAGACCCAGTACTTC.

The V and J genes are TRBV19 and TRBJ2-3, with TRBD1 matching over 7 bases. The CDR3 length is 17 residues. Germline-derived CDR1 and CDR2 are LNHDA and SQIVND (reference sequence). J gave up 1 base and V 3 bases, and 10 bases lay outside the gene matches. The DNA for the CDR3 is TGTGCCAGTAGTATTCGGACAGGCCCGGGTGGCACAGATACGCAGTATTTT. Translating it yields CASSIRTGPGGTDTQYF.

The chain employs TRBV9 and TRBJ1-5; TRBD1 matches 7 bases. CDR1 SGDLS and CDR2 YYNGEE come from the germline V gene. With V trimmed by 4 bases and J by 3 bases, 4 bases remained unmatched. This CDR3 is 14 amino acids long. CDR3 amino acids: CASSIGTVNQPQHF. The CDR3 coding sequence is TGTGCCAGCAGCATCGGGACAGTCAATCAGCCCCAGCATTTT.

The V call is TRBV5-4, the J call TRBJ2-1; D may be TRBD2 (5 bases). Germline loops: CDR1 SGHNT, CDR2 YYREEE (reference sequence). With 6 bases removed from V and 6 bases from J, the gap between germline ends came to 16 bases. The CDR3 spans 14 residues. The CDR3: CASTPGNRPNEQFF. The CDR3 nucleotides are TGTGCCAGCACCCCCGGGAATCGACCCAATGAGCAGTTCTTC.

The rearrangement uses TRBV7-9 and TRBJ1-4; perhaps TRBD1 as D (6 bases). Germline lookup yields CDR1 SEHNR and CDR2 FQNEAQ (reference sequence). Deletions cut 1 base from V and 8 bases from J, with 11 bases between. This CDR3 is built from 14 residues. CDR3 loop: CASSLGQGFEKLFF. CDR3 sequence (DNA): TGTGCCAGCAGCTTAGGGCAGGGGTTCGAAAAACTGTTTTTT.

This clone occurred a few times. This sequence joins TRBV9 and TRBJ2-7; 7 nucleotides match TRBD1. The junction had 6 bases not matched to a gene; V was cut back by 3 bases and J by 3 bases. The CDR3 is 14 residues long. The V gene's germline CDR1 is SGDLS and CDR2 YYNGEE. CDR3 residues: CASSASGTDYEQYF. CDR3 sequence (DNA): TGTGCCAGCAGCGCATCCGGGACAGACTACGAGCAGTACTTC.

This clone was seen more than once but under ten times. The genes are TRBV5-1 and TRBJ2-7; D is possibly TRBD2 (5 bases). V was pared by 1 base and J by 0 bases, with 11 bases between. Germline CDR1 and CDR2: SGHRS and YFSETQ. The CDR3 totals 15 residues. CDR3 region: CASSLLLGSSYEQYF. CDR3 bases: TGCGCCAGCAGCTTGCTCCTAGGGAGCTCCTACGAGCAGTACTTC.

The chain has TRBV5-1 and TRBJ2-1; D is unresolved. V was trimmed by 5 bases and J by 4 bases, leaving 16 bases between them. This CDR3 is 15 amino acids long. Germline-derived CDR1 and CDR2 are SGHRS and YFSETQ. For the CDR3, the DNA is TGCGCCAGCAGTTTTTCGAGTAGGGCTTACAATGAGCAGTTCTTC. Amino acids: CASSFSSRAYNEQFF.

The chain combines TRBV10-3 with TRBJ2-1; 13 bases fit TRBD2. CDR1 and CDR2 (germline): ENHRY, SYGVKD. Trimming cost V 4 bases and J 7 bases; bases outside gene matches: 7. CDR3 length: 16 amino acids. The CDR3 reads CAISATGTSGNNEQFF. The DNA of the CDR3 is TGTGCCATCAGTGCAACCGGGACTAGCGGGAATAATGAGCAGTTCTTC.

The chain joins TRBV7-9 to TRBJ2-1, with 13 bases fitting TRBD2. The V segment lost 1 base and the J segment 9 bases; nucleotides outside the gene matches: 6. The CDR3 sequence is 16 residues long. Per the germline V gene, CDR1 is SEHNR and CDR2 is FQNEAQ (reference sequence). The DNA for the CDR3 is TGTGCCAGCAGCTTAGGGACTAGCGGGAGTTTAATTGAGCAGTTCTTC. As protein: CASSLGTSGSLIEQFF. The full variable domain, in which reference TRBV7-9 and TRBJ2-1 provide the parts outside the CDR3, is DTGVSQNPRHKITKRGQNVTFRCDPISEHNRLYWYRQTLGQGPEFLTYFQNEAQLEKSRLLSDRFSAERPKGSFSTLEIQRTEQGDSAMYLCASSLGTSGSLIEQFFGPGTRLTVL.

The chain employs TRBV4-2 and TRBJ2-3; D gene uncertain. This CDR3 is 17 amino acids long. CDR1 and CDR2 (germline): LGHNA, YNFKEQ. The germline V and J ends were trimmed by 0 bases and 0 bases, with 13 bases remaining between them. The CDR3: CASSQEGQRPSTDTQYF. CDR3 DNA: TGTGCCAGCAGCCAAGAAGGCCAGCGCCCAAGCACAGATACGCAGTATTTT.

The chain carries TRBV4-2 and TRBJ2-5, with TRBD1 as a possible D gene (6 bases). V was clipped by 0 bases and J by 0 bases, with 26 bases between them. This CDR3 comprises 21 residues. From germline, CDR1 is LGHNA and CDR2 YNFKEQ. CDR3 in amino acids: CASSQELGGRGLLQDQETQYF. CDR3 coding DNA: TGTGCCAGCAGCCAAGAACTCGGCGGCAGGGGCCTACTCCAAGACCAAGAGACCCAGTACTTC.

This clone came up once. The chain employs TRBV9 and TRBJ2-7; D might be TRBD1 (6 bases). Per germline, CDR1 SGDLS and CDR2 YYNGEE. This CDR3 is built from 13 residues. The V end lost 1 base, the J end lost 3 bases, and 8 bases lay between the germline ends. CDR3 DNA sequence: TGTGCCAGCAGCGTATCGACAGGCTACGAGCAGTACTTC. It is translated as CASSVSTGYEQYF.

The chain is built from TRBV6-6 and TRBJ2-5; D gene ambiguous. Per germline, CDR1 MNHNY and CDR2 SVGAGI (reference sequence). V was pared by 2 bases and J by 4 bases, with 8 bases between. The CDR3 is 13 residues long. The CDR3 DNA follows: TGTGCCAGCAGTTACCAGCTTGTAGAGACCCAGTACTTC. It yields the protein CASSYQLVETQYF.

The chain combines TRBV14 with TRBJ2-1; D is possibly TRBD1 (6 bases). The CDR3 spans 11 residues. The germline V gene encodes CDR1 SGHDN and CDR2 FVKESK. With 4 bases removed from V and 9 bases from J, the gap between germline ends came to 7 bases. The CDR3 DNA is TGTGCCAGCAGCCTCAGGGGTGAGCAGTTCTTC. Amino acids: CASSLRGEQFF.

The CDR3 DNA is TGTGCCAGCAGTCCCCAGGGGATCGATGAGCAGTTCTTC. Its translation: CASSPQGIDEQFF. The J gene is TRBJ2-1, the V gene TRBV6-2 or TRBV6-3; D perhaps matches TRBD1 (6 bases). The CDR3 sequence is 13 residues long. V was shortened by 5 bases and J by 8 bases, with 13 bases between the two germline ends. Germline values: CDR1 MNHEY, CDR2 SVGEGT.

The chain links TRBV11-2 to TRBJ2-3; 12 positions match TRBD2. Trimming at V came to 0 bases and at J to 2 bases, leaving 6 bases not matched to a gene. CDR3 length: 18 amino acids. Germline CDR1 reads SGHAT; CDR2 reads FQNNGV. CDR3 region: CASSLDQGLAGLTDTQYF. As DNA, the CDR3 is TGTGCCAGCAGCTTAGATCAAGGACTAGCGGGACTCACAGATACGCAGTATTTT.

V gene TRBV5-1 combines with J gene TRBJ1-1; D possibly corresponds to TRBD1 (6 bases). The germline V and J ends were trimmed by 3 bases and 3 bases, with 15 bases remaining between them. CDR1 and CDR2 from the germline V gene are SGHRS and YFSETQ. This CDR3 comprises 15 residues. The CDR3 reads CASSWGAGKDTEAFF. The CDR3 region has the DNA TGCGCCAGCAGCTGGGGGGCAGGGAAGGACACTGAAGCTTTCTTT.

The chain couples TRBV5-4 to TRBJ2-5, with D perhaps being TRBD1 or TRBD2 (5 bases each). Per the germline V gene, CDR1 is SGHNT and CDR2 is YYREEE (reference sequence). The CDR3 extends over 13 amino acids. V was clipped by 4 bases and J by 1 base, with 8 bases between them. The CDR3 region is CASSVGTQETQYF. In DNA form, the CDR3 reads TGTGCCAGCAGCGTGGGGACCCAAGAGACCCAGTACTTC.